This is a list of T cell receptor beta chains from one sample in a study of cytomegalovirus exposure and HLA in healthy donors. Here immunoSEQ multiplex PCR was the method, and the copy in TCRdb shows in-frame clones only, minus some. The table lists roughly 150,000 clones, 82% of them singletons. The sequencing input was PBMCs. The origin of the receptors is a woman in her forties or fifties in good health and CMV-seropositive. CDR3s include the opening cysteine and the closing phenylalanine or tryptophan. The D gene is left open where the match is weak. Clone size is not always given. Where it is, it says once, few, many or a class for expanded clones.

clone_size	j_call	d_call	v_call	cdr3_nt	cdr3_aa
.	TRBJ2-3	.	TRBV10-3	TGTGCCATCAGTGGTACTAGCCCGCTAGATACGCAGTATTTT	CAISGTSPLDTQYF
.	TRBJ1-2	.	TRBV5-1	TGCGCCAGCAGCCCTCAAGGCGGGCAGGGCTACACCTTC	CASSPQGGQGYTF
.	TRBJ1-2	.	TRBV30	TGTGCCTGGAGTGTACAAAAATGGCTTCTAGGGAGCTATGGCTACACCTTC	CAWSVQKWLLGSYGYTF
.	TRBJ2-7	TRBD1	TRBV6-1	TGTGCCAGCAGATCTCAGGGGGAAAACGAGCAGTACTTC	CASRSQGENEQYF
.	TRBJ2-7	.	TRBV27	TGTGCCAGCAGTTTAGAAGGGGATGAGCAGTACTTC	CASSLEGDEQYF
.	TRBJ2-3	TRBD1	TRBV2	TGTGCCAGCAGTGCTGGACAGGTCGATACGCAGTATTTT	CASSAGQVDTQYF
.	TRBJ2-7	.	TRBV25-1	TGTGCCAGCAGTGGAGGCTATGGAGGCGAGCAGTACTTC	CASSGGYGGEQYF
.	TRBJ1-5	.	TRBV19	TGTGCCAGTAGTCTAAGACAGGTCTGGCAGCCCCAGCATTTT	CASSLRQVWQPQHF
few	TRBJ2-1	TRBD1	TRBV6-1	TGTGCCAGCAGTGGTTGGGGACAGGGGGTTGACAATGAGCAGTTCTTC	CASSGWGQGVDNEQFF
.	TRBJ2-7	TRBD1	TRBV7-6	TGTGCCAGCAGCAAACAGGGGGGCGAGCAGTACTTC	CASSKQGGEQYF
few	TRBJ1-5	TRBD1	TRBV5-1	TGCGCGCGAGCGACTAAAAAAACAGGGGAAGAAAATCAGCCCCAGCATTTT	CARATKKTGEENQPQHF
.	TRBJ1-2	TRBD1	TRBV5-1	TGCGCCAGCAGCCCAAGGGACAGCGTCTATGGCTACACCTTC	CASSPRDSVYGYTF
.	TRBJ1-4	.	TRBV15	TGTGCCACCAGCAGATCCGGGACATCTACCACAACTAATGAAAAACTGTTTTTT	CATSRSGTSTTTNEKLFF
.	TRBJ2-1	TRBD2	TRBV10-3	TGTGCCATCAGTGAGTCGGTTCGGGGGGGTGAGCAGTTCTTC	CAISESVRGGEQFF
.	TRBJ1-2	.	TRBV14	TGTGCCAGCAGCCTGGGCGCCAACTATGGCTACACCTTC	CASSLGANYGYTF
.	TRBJ2-4	.	TRBV4-2	TGTGCCAGCAGCCAAGACCTATCAGGTCTCATTCAGTACTTC	CASSQDLSGLIQYF
.	TRBJ2-3	.	TRBV30	TGTGCCTGGAAGGCGGGGGCGCCCACAGATACGCAGTATTTT	CAWKAGAPTDTQYF
.	TRBJ2-5	.	TRBV7-8	TGTGCCAGCAGCTTATACGCCAGTCAAGAGACCCAGTACTTC	CASSLYASQETQYF
.	TRBJ2-3	.	TRBV10-2	TGCGCCAGCAACGGCAGGCAGGGCACAGATACGCAGTATTTT	CASNGRQGTDTQYF
few	TRBJ2-2	TRBD1	TRBV5-1	TGCGCCAGCAGCCCCCGCGGACAGGGGGAATCCGGGGAGCTGTTTTTT	CASSPRGQGESGELFF
.	TRBJ2-3	.	TRBV5-8	TGTGCCAGCAGCTTGGCCTTTCGTACTAGCACAGATACGCAGTATTTT	CASSLAFRTSTDTQYF
.	TRBJ1-5	.	TRBV6-5	TGTGCCAGCAGTTATGATTCAGAATATCAGCCCCAGCATTTT	CASSYDSEYQPQHF
few	TRBJ1-1	.	TRBV19	TGTGCCAGTAGTCCCTTGGGCGCCAACACTGAAGCTTTCTTT	CASSPLGANTEAFF
.	TRBJ1-5	TRBD1	TRBV19	TGTGCCAGTAGTCTTGGACAGGGGGAACAGCCCCAGCATTTT	CASSLGQGEQPQHF
.	TRBJ2-3	TRBD2	TRBV13	TGTGCCAGCAGCCTGGGCCAACTAGCGGCGGAGGGCACAGATACGCAGTATTTT	CASSLGQLAAEGTDTQYF
.	TRBJ1-2	TRBD1	TRBV12-5	TGTGCTAGTGGTACTAGACAGGGAAGGGGCTACACCTTC	CASGTRQGRGYTF
.	TRBJ2-1	.	TRBV19	TGTGCCAGTAGTATGAGACAAATGAAAGATGAGCAGTTCTTC	CASSMRQMKDEQFF
.	TRBJ2-5	TRBD1	TRBV5-1	TGCGCCAGCAGCCTCCAAAACAGGGGGCGAGAGACCCAGTACTTC	CASSLQNRGRETQYF
.	TRBJ2-3	TRBD1	TRBV7-2	TGTGCCAGCAGCTTTAGACAGGGATGGGCAGATACGCAGTATTTT	CASSFRQGWADTQYF
.	TRBJ1-2	.	TRBV6-1	TGTGCCAGCAGACCTGACAGTTATGGCTACACCTTC	CASRPDSYGYTF
.	TRBJ2-5	.	TRBV6-1	TGTGCCAGCAGTGCTAGGGGCAGGGAGACCCAGTACTTC	CASSARGRETQYF
.	TRBJ1-5	.	TRBV7-6	TGTGCCAGCAGCCCGGAGAGTTATAGCAATCGGCCCCAGCATTTT	CASSPESYSNRPQHF